A single sample gave rise to the 23 T cell receptor beta chains below, sequenced in a study of control samples from healthy donors and cancer patients. Assay: immunoSEQ multiplex PCR; the TCRdb copy retains only in-frame clones and omits some. This sample has some 160,000 clones; approximately 94% occur once, and the top ten carry 8.5%. The sequenced material came from blood. These receptors were obtained from a woman between 35 and 50 years old in good health.

This clone is a singleton in its sample. CDR3 sequence: CASSLGQGSFNEQFF. The CDR3 DNA is TGTGCCAGCAGCTTGGGACAGGGGAGCTTCAATGAGCAGTTCTTC. J is TRBJ2-1 and V is TRBV7-2, with 10 bases matching TRBD1. This CDR3 comprises 15 residues. V was clipped by 3 bases and J by 6 bases; unmatched bases: 5. Germline assignment: CDR1 SGHTA and CDR2 FQGNSA.

The rearrangement uses TRBV24-1 and TRBJ2-2; TRBD1 agrees at 8 bases. With V trimmed by 3 bases and J by 3 bases, 8 bases remained unmatched. Germline CDR1 and CDR2: KGHDR and SFDVKD. This CDR3 has 17 amino acids. In nucleotides, the CDR3 is TGTGCCACCAGTGATACACCAGGGGGCAGGGACACCGGGGAGCTGTTTTTT. The encoded protein is CATSDTPGGRDTGELFF.

This chain joins TRBV7-2 and TRBJ1-5; D call uncertain. CDR3 size: 16 residues. Germline assignment: CDR1 SGHTA and CDR2 FQGNSA. Trimming took off 3 bases at V and 0 bases at J, with 12 bases between the two ends. Here the CDR3 DNA reads TGTGCCAGCAGCTTCGTCCAGACCCTTAGCAATCAGCCCCAGCATTTT. Its translation: CASSFVQTLSNQPQHF.

This chain uses TRBV25-1 with TRBJ1-4; 7 nucleotides line up with TRBD1. CDR3 length: 17 amino acids. The germline V gene has CDR1 MGHDK and CDR2 SYGVNS. Trimming removed 8 bases from V and 0 bases from J; junction bases left unmatched: 12. This CDR3 is CASESQGGIATNEKLFF. Written as DNA, the CDR3 is TGTGCCAGCGAATCCCAGGGGGGAATTGCAACTAATGAAAAACTGTTTTTT.

This sequence joins TRBV18 and TRBJ2-3, with 8 nucleotides matching TRBD1. The CDR3 totals 15 residues. Germline values: CDR1 KGHSH, CDR2 LQKENI. Trimming at V came to 5 bases and at J to 1 base, leaving 5 bases not matched to a gene. The CDR3 loop reads CASSTGQGRTDTQYF. The CDR3 DNA reads as TGTGCCAGCTCAACTGGACAGGGTCGCACAGATACGCAGTATTTT.

V usage is TRBV10-3 and J usage is TRBJ1-1; D uncertain. Trimming removed 7 bases at V and 1 base at J, with 10 bases between. The CDR3 length is 13 residues. Germline CDR1 reads ENHRY; CDR2 reads SYGVKD. The chain's CDR3 is CAIINAANTEAFF. The DNA of the CDR3 is TGTGCCATCATCAACGCAGCGAACACTGAAGCTTTCTTT.

This clone was recorded once. This chain uses TRBV7-3 with TRBJ2-3; 7 bases match TRBD2. This CDR3 has 15 residues. V trimming: 2 bases; J trimming: 4 bases; junction bases outside the gene matches: 6. Germline-derived CDR1 and CDR2 are SGHTA and FQGTGA. DNA of the CDR3: TGTGCCAGCAGCTTACGCGGGGGAGGCGCAGATACGCAGTATTTT. This encodes CASSLRGGGADTQYF.

V usage is TRBV7-8 and J usage is TRBJ1-6; D gene unclear. The CDR3 loop spans 16 amino acids. Germline lookup yields CDR1 SGHVS and CDR2 FQNEAQ. Trimming removed 2 bases from V and 7 bases from J, with 15 bases in between. The CDR3: CASSLFLRLENSPLHF. The CDR3 coding sequence is TGTGCCAGCAGCTTATTTCTGCGGCTAGAGAATTCACCCCTCCACTTT.

The rearrangement uses TRBV6-2 or TRBV6-3 and TRBJ2-3; tentative D call: TRBD1 (6 bases). The CDR3 covers 17 residues. Trimming cost V 0 bases and J 0 bases, with 13 bases left between them. Germline V lookup: CDR1 MNHEY, CDR2 SVGEGT. The CDR3 sequence: CASSYSGQRTSTDTQYF. CDR3 sequence (DNA): TGTGCCAGCAGTTACTCTGGACAGAGGACTAGCACAGATACGCAGTATTTT.

The chain recombines TRBV19 with TRBJ2-3, with 7 bases that match TRBD1. The CDR3 sequence is 14 residues long. Per germline, CDR1 LNHDA and CDR2 SQIVND (reference sequence). V lost 6 bases and J lost 2; bases outside the gene matches: 5. For the CDR3, the DNA is TGTGCCAGTAGAATACAGGGGATCACAGATACGCAGTATTTT. Protein: CASRIQGITDTQYF.

J is TRBJ2-5 and V is TRBV15; 7 nucleotides line up with TRBD1. This CDR3 has 15 residues. The trim removed 3 bases at V and 1 base at J, leaving 5 bases unmatched. Germline V gene sequence: CDR1 LNHNV, CDR2 YYDKDF (reference sequence). The CDR3 DNA sequence: TGTGCCACCAGCAGCTCGGGACAGACCCAAGAGACCCAGTACTTC. This translates into CATSSSGQTQETQYF.

This chain uses TRBV18 with TRBJ1-3, with D unclear. V was pared by 0 bases and J by 0 bases, with 6 bases between. Germline V gene sequence: CDR1 KGHSH, CDR2 LQKENI. The CDR3 has 15 amino acids. The CDR3 sequence: CASSPPSLSGNTIYF. The CDR3 DNA follows: TGTGCCAGCTCACCACCTAGCCTCTCTGGAAACACCATATATTTT.

By sample share, this clone is medium-sized. V and J are TRBV12-3 or TRBV12-4 and TRBJ2-7; D possibly corresponds to TRBD1 (6 bases). There are 13 residues in the CDR3. Trimming took 6 bases from V and 6 from J, leaving 15 bases between them. DNA of the CDR3: TGTGCCAGCAGGAAGGGACACTTCTCCGAGCAGTACTTC. Translation gives CASRKGHFSEQYF.

V and J are TRBV5-1 and TRBJ2-5; D possibly corresponds to TRBD1 (5 bases). Trimming removed 4 bases from V and 2 bases from J, with 6 bases in between. Germline CDR1 is SGHRS and CDR2 is YFSETQ. The CDR3 is 12 amino acids. The CDR3: CASSRQQETQYF. In nucleotides, the CDR3 is TGCGCCAGCAGCCGACAGCAAGAGACCCAGTACTTC.

The CDR3 region is CASSQAGLATPHEQYF. CDR3 in DNA: TGTGCCAGCAGCCAAGCGGGACTAGCGACACCCCACGAGCAGTACTTC. This chain links TRBV3-1 (or the pseudogene TRBV3-2) with TRBJ2-7; 10 bases are a match to TRBD2. In germline, CDR1 is LGHDT, CDR2 YNNKEL (reference sequence). The CDR3 consists of 16 residues. V dropped 1 base and J dropped 5; count of bases not matched to a gene: 8.

The chain couples TRBV27 to TRBJ2-1; TRBD2 aligns across 12 bases. The CDR3 length is 13 residues. Germline trimming cut 6 bases from V and 9 bases from J; bases unmatched to any gene: 3. Germline V gene data show CDR1 as MNHEY and CDR2 as SMNVEV (reference sequence). CDR3 loop: CASRQLAGGEQFF. CDR3 DNA sequence: TGTGCCAGCAGACAACTAGCGGGGGGTGAGCAGTTCTTC.

This sequence joins TRBV18 and TRBJ1-5, with unresolved D. The CDR3 totals 17 residues. The germline V gene encodes CDR1 KGHSH and CDR2 LQKENI. Trimming stripped 3 bases from V and 1 base from J, with 16 bases between. The chain's CDR3 is CASSPYGSPGSNQPQHF. CDR3 in DNA: TGTGCCAGCTCACCTTACGGGAGCCCCGGGAGCAATCAGCCCCAGCATTTT.

V usage is TRBV29-1 and J usage is TRBJ1-1; 7 bases fit TRBD1. J was trimmed by 7 bases and V by 3 bases; bases with no gene match: 5. Per germline, CDR1 SQVTM and CDR2 ANQGSEA. This CDR3 region has 12 residues. The CDR3 DNA reads TGCAGCGTTGACAGGGGACAGAGTGAAGCTTTCTTT. Encoded protein: CSVDRGQSEAFF.

The V and J genes are TRBV29-1 and TRBJ1-2; perhaps TRBD1 as D (5 bases). Trimming stripped 7 bases from V and 0 bases from J, with 12 bases between. The CDR3 length is 13 residues. Germline-derived CDR1 and CDR2 are SQVTM and ANQGSEA. The DNA for the CDR3 is TGCAGCGCCGGCCGGGGCGCTAACTATGGCTACACCTTC. Its translation is CSAGRGANYGYTF.

This chain joins TRBV7-6 and TRBJ2-1; maybe TRBD1 (6 bases). Trimming stripped 1 base from V and 3 bases from J, with 16 bases between. The CDR3 spans 17 residues. In germline, CDR1 is SGHVS, CDR2 FNYEAQ. The CDR3 spells CASSLGIRGQFYNEQFF. CDR3 DNA sequence: TGTGCCAGCAGCTTAGGGATTCGGGGACAATTCTACAATGAGCAGTTCTTC.

The chain is built from TRBV30 and TRBJ1-2, with 7 nucleotides matching TRBD1. Germline-derived CDR1 and CDR2 are GTSNPN and SVGIG (reference sequence). V shed 4 bases and J 8 bases; nucleotides not matched to a gene: 13. The CDR3 is 14 amino acids. Here the CDR3 reads CAWIGGKVVNGYTF. The DNA of the CDR3 is TGTGCCTGGATAGGGGGCAAAGTAGTAAACGGCTACACCTTC.

The CDR3 DNA follows: TGTGCCAGCAGCTTCTCCACAGGGGTGAACACTGAAGCTTTCTTT. As protein: CASSFSTGVNTEAFF. This chain joins TRBV7-2 and TRBJ1-1; 7 positions match TRBD1. The CDR3 consists of 15 residues. Germline V gene lookup returns CDR1 SGHTA and CDR2 FQGNSA. With 3 bases clipped from V and 0 bases from J, the junction kept 4 bases outside the gene matches.

This clone was seen just once. The rearrangement joins TRBV30 to TRBJ1-1, with D unclear. This CDR3 region has 13 residues. The germline V and J ends were trimmed by 5 bases and 2 bases, with 12 bases remaining between them. Germline loops: CDR1 GTSNPN, CDR2 SVGIG (reference sequence). DNA for the CDR3: TGTGCCTGGTCCAGGAAAGGTAACACTGAAGCTTTCTTT. Amino acid sequence: CAWSRKGNTEAFF. Full variable domain (rest looked up from reference TRBV30 and TRBJ1-1): SQTIHQWPATLVQPVGSPLSLECTVEGTSNPNLYWYRQAAGRGLQLLFYSVGIGQISSEVPQNLSASRPQDRQFILSSKKLLLSDSGFYLCAWSRKGNTEAFFGQGTRLTVV.